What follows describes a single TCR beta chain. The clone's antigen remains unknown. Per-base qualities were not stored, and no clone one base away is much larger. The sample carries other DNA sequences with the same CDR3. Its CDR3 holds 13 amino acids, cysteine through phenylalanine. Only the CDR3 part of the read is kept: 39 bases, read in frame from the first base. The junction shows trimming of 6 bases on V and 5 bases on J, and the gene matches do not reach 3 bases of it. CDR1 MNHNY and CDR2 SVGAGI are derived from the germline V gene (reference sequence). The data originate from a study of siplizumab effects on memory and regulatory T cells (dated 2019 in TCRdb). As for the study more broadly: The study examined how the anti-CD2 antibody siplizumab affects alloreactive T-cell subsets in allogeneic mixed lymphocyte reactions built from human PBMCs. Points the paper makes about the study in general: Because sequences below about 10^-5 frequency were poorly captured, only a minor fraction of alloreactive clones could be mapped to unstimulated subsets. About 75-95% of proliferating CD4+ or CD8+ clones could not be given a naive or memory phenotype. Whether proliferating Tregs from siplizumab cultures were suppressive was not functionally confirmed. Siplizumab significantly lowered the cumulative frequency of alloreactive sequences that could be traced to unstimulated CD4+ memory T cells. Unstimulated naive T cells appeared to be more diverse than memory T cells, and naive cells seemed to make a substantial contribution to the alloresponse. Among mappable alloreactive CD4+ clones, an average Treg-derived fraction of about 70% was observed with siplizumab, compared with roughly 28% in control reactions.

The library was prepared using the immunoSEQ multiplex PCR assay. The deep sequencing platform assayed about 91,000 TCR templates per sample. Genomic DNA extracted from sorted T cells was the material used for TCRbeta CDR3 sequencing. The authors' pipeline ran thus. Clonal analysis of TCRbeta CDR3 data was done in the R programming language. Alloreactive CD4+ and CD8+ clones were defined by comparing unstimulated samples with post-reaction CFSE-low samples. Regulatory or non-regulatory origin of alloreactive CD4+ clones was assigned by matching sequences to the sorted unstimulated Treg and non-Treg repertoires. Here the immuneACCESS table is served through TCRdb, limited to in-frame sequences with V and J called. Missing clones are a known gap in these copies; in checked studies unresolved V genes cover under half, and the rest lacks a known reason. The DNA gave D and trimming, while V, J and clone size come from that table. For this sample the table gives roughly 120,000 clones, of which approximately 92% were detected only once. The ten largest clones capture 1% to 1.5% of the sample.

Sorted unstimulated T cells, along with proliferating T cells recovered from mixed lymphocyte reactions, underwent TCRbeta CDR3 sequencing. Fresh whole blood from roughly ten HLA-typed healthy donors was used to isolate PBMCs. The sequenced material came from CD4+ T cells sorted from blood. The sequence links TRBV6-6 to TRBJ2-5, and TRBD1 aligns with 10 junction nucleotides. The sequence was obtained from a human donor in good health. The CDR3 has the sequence CASRTGGAETQYF. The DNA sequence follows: TGTGCCAGCAGGACAGGGGGCGCTGAGACCCAGTACTTC.